The 28 T cell receptor beta chains listed next were all sequenced from one sample in a study of blood T cell repertoires in COVID-19. Clones were read by immunoSEQ multiplex PCR, and TCRdb kept only the in-frame ones, dropping some. This sample has about 380,000 clones, with more than 75% found just once. Source material: PBMCs or T cells enriched from blood (not recorded which). These TCRs come from a young woman who had recovered from COVID-19.

This rearrangement joins TRBV7-6 to TRBJ2-7; D may be TRBD1 (5 bases). Germline-derived CDR1 and CDR2 are SGHVS and FNYEAQ. V lost 5 bases and J 0 bases, leaving 14 bases between the germline ends. The CDR3 consists of 15 residues. The CDR3 sequence: CASSPGHLLSYEQYF. The CDR3 nucleotides are TGTGCCAGCAGCCCCGGACACCTCCTCTCCTACGAGCAGTACTTC.

The rearrangement links TRBV5-1 to TRBJ2-7; 7 nucleotides line up with TRBD1. The CDR3 totals 14 residues. Germline CDR1 SGHRS, CDR2 YFSETQ. With V trimmed by 5 bases and J by 1 base, 6 bases remained unmatched. DNA for the CDR3: TGCGCCAGCAGATACAGGGGTAGTTCCTACGAGCAGTACTTC. It specifies CASRYRGSSYEQYF.

V is TRBV19 and J is TRBJ1-5; D is uncertain. The V end was cut by 4 bases, the J end by 5 bases, with 12 bases between. From germline, CDR1 is LNHDA and CDR2 SQIVND (reference sequence). The CDR3 sequence is 14 residues long. This CDR3 is CASSTSQMDQPQHF. The CDR3 DNA sequence: TGTGCCAGTAGTACGTCGCAGATGGATCAGCCCCAGCATTTT.

The rearrangement uses TRBV3-1 (or the pseudogene TRBV3-2) and TRBJ2-2; tentative D call: TRBD2 (5 bases). This CDR3 is built from 17 residues. Germline values: CDR1 LGHDT, CDR2 YNNKEL (reference sequence). Deletions cut 0 bases from V and 1 base from J, with 12 bases between. The CDR3 region is CASSQEGVAENTGELFF. CDR3 sequence (DNA): TGTGCCAGCAGCCAAGAGGGAGTGGCAGAGAACACCGGGGAGCTGTTTTTT.

This chain uses TRBV27 with TRBJ2-1; D perhaps matches TRBD1 (7 bases). The germline V gene has CDR1 MNHEY and CDR2 SMNVEV (reference sequence). The CDR3 covers 16 residues. Trimming took off 4 bases at V and 2 bases at J, with 15 bases between the two ends. The CDR3 DNA reads as TGTGCCAGCAGTTGGGGGGCGGGACAGCCCTACAATGAGCAGTTCTTC. This gives the protein CASSWGAGQPYNEQFF.

The rearrangement uses TRBV6-1 and TRBJ1-5; TRBD1 matches 7 bases. This CDR3 spans 14 amino acids. V lost 3 bases to trimming and J lost 5 bases; unmatched junction nucleotides: 4. Germline lookup yields CDR1 MNHNS and CDR2 SASEGT. The CDR3 protein is CASSETGSYQPQHF. The DNA for the CDR3 is TGTGCCAGCAGTGAGACAGGGAGTTATCAGCCCCAGCATTTT.

Comment on this clone: At one end, the junction sequence differs from germline, possibly due to a read error. This chain connects TRBV15 to TRBJ2-3; 7 bases are a match to TRBD2. This CDR3 spans 12 amino acids. CDR1 is LNHNV and CDR2 is YYDKDF in the germline V gene (reference sequence). The DNA of the CDR3 is TGTGCCACCAGCAGCCCGAGCGGGGCCTCCCTTTTT. Amino acids: CATSSPSGASLF.

V and J are TRBV27 and TRBJ2-5, with D possibly matching TRBD2 (5 bases). Looked up from germline, CDR1 is MNHEY and CDR2 is SMNVEV (reference sequence). Trimming removed 2 bases at V and 3 bases at J, with 13 bases between. This CDR3 is 15 amino acids long. In nucleotides, the CDR3 is TGTGCCAGCAGTTTACGGGCTTGGCGGGAAGAGACCCAGTACTTC. Protein sequence: CASSLRAWREETQYF.

The chain couples TRBV7-9 to TRBJ2-7, with TRBD2 matching 8 bases. Germline V CDR1 and CDR2: SEHNR, FQNEAQ (reference sequence). The CDR3 contains 16 residues. V shed 5 bases, J shed 4 bases, and the junction held 13 bases outside the gene matches. The CDR3 DNA reads as TGTGCCAGCAGCCTGGGGTTACGGACTAGCCGTTACGAGCAGTACTTC. It yields the protein CASSLGLRTSRYEQYF. The full variable domain, completed using reference TRBV7-9 and TRBJ2-7, is DTGVSQNPRHKITKRGQNVTFRCDPISEHNRLYWYRQTLGQGPEFLTYFQNEAQLEKSRLLSDRFSAERPKGSFSTLEIQRTEQGDSAMYLCASSLGLRTSRYEQYFGPGTRLTVT.

The rearrangement uses TRBV10-3 and TRBJ2-1, with a tentative D call TRBD2 (5 bases). This CDR3 spans 13 amino acids. Germline assignment: CDR1 ENHRY and CDR2 SYGVKD. V lost 11 bases and J lost 8, with 19 bases in between. The CDR3 DNA follows: TGTGCCTCGCAGGCGGGTGGGGTCGATGAGCAGTTCTTC. Translating gives CASQAGGVDEQFF.

V gene TRBV3-1 (or the pseudogene TRBV3-2) combines with J gene TRBJ1-3; 10 bases fit TRBD1. The CDR3 has 18 residues. The trim removed 6 bases at V and 4 bases at J, leaving 15 bases unmatched. Germline V gene lookup returns CDR1 LGHDT and CDR2 YNNKEL (reference sequence). The CDR3 nucleotides read TGTGCCAGCAGGAGAACCGGGACAGGGGTTCTAACGGGAAACACCATATATTTT. This gives the protein CASRRTGTGVLTGNTIYF.

The rearrangement joins TRBV21-1 to TRBJ1-5; the DNA was not compared with TRBD1, the D call given in the table. TRBV21-1 is a pseudogene segment. CDR3 size: 16 residues. CDR3 nucleotide sequence: TGTGCCAGCAGCACCAGCAGGTTTAATAGCAATCAGCCCCAGCATTTT. Its translation: CASSTSRFNSNQPQHF.

J is TRBJ1-5 and V is TRBV2; D is possibly TRBD1 (6 bases). The CDR3 extends over 15 amino acids. Germline CDR1 reads SNHLY; CDR2 reads FYNNEI. Trimming stripped 8 bases from V and 2 bases from J, with 16 bases between. The DNA for the CDR3 is TGTGCCAGCGCCCCAGGGGCGAAGGGCAATCAGCCCCAGCATTTT. It is translated as CASAPGAKGNQPQHF.

The J gene is TRBJ1-1, the V gene TRBV7-3; 7 nucleotides agree with TRBD1. With 3 bases clipped from V and 4 bases from J, the junction kept 2 bases outside the gene matches. From germline, CDR1 is SGHTA and CDR2 FQGTGA. This CDR3 has 13 residues. The CDR3 spells CASSFRDSTEAFF. CDR3 coding DNA: TGTGCCAGCAGCTTCCGGGACAGCACTGAAGCTTTCTTT.

This clone showed up just a few times. The chain is built from TRBV6-5 and TRBJ1-1, with a tentative D call TRBD1 (5 bases). Trimming took 6 bases from V and 1 from J, leaving 12 bases between them. The CDR3 covers 14 residues. Germline values: CDR1 MNHEY, CDR2 SVGAGI. The CDR3 region is CASSKGTQNTEAFF. The CDR3 region has the DNA TGTGCCAGCAGCAAGGGGACTCAGAACACTGAAGCTTTCTTT.

The V gene is TRBV7-9, the J gene TRBJ1-1; 9 bases are shared with TRBD1. Germline lookup yields CDR1 SEHNR and CDR2 FQNEAQ (reference sequence). Trimming at V came to 5 bases and at J to 4 bases, leaving 14 bases not matched to a gene. CDR3 length: 17 residues. The CDR3 nucleotides read TGTGCCAGCAGCCCCGGTCCCGGGACAGGGCCGGGCACTGAAGCTTTCTTT. It translates to CASSPGPGTGPGTEAFF.

The CDR3 is CASSPQGSTKNIQYF. CDR3 DNA: TGTGCCAGCAGCCCCCAGGGTTCGACCAAAAACATTCAGTACTTC. The chain carries TRBV11-2 and TRBJ2-4; tentatively, D is TRBD1 (5 bases). The germline gives CDR1 SGHAT, CDR2 FQNNGV. The germline V and J ends were trimmed by 5 bases and 2 bases, with 13 bases remaining between them. The CDR3 length is 15 residues.

V gene TRBV5-1 combines with J gene TRBJ2-6; D is unclear. The V and J ends lost 4 bases and 0 bases respectively, with 11 bases between them. CDR1 is SGHRS and CDR2 is YFSETQ in the germline V gene. The CDR3 consists of 16 residues. As DNA, the CDR3 is TGCGCCAGCAGCCTCCTTGGGCTCTCTGGGGCCAACGTCCTGACTTTC. Protein: CASSLLGLSGANVLTF. The complete variable domain, with remaining parts taken from reference TRBV5-1 and TRBJ2-6, reads KAGVTQTPRYLIKTRGQQVTLSCSPISGHRSVSWYQQTPGQGLQFLFEYFSETQRNKGNFPGRFSGRQFSNSRSEMNVSTLELGDSALYLCASSLLGLSGANVLTFGAGSRLTVL.

There are a few counts of this clone. The chain links TRBV28 to TRBJ1-5; D not resolved. The germline V and J ends were trimmed by 5 bases and 5 bases, with 10 bases remaining between them. The CDR3 loop spans 13 amino acids. CDR1 and CDR2 from the germline V gene are MDHEN and SYDVKM. CDR3 in amino acids: CASSGLPDQPQHF. DNA for the CDR3: TGTGCCAGCAGTGGACTGCCGGATCAGCCCCAGCATTTT. Combining the CDR3 with reference TRBV28 and TRBJ1-5 gives the whole variable domain DVKVTQSSRYLVKRTGEKVFLECVQDMDHENMFWYRQDPGLGLRLIYFSYDVKMKEKGDIPEGYSVSREKKERFSLILESASTNQTSMYLCASSGLPDQPQHFGDGTRLSIL.

This chain links TRBV3-1 (or the pseudogene TRBV3-2) with TRBJ1-2; D is perhaps TRBD1 (6 bases). Germline V gene sequence: CDR1 LGHDT, CDR2 YNNKEL (reference sequence). The V gene lost 0 bases and the J gene lost 4 bases, with 15 bases spanning the gap. CDR3 length: 16 amino acids. This CDR3 reads CASSQDSYRVAYGYTF. DNA of the CDR3: TGTGCCAGCAGCCAAGATAGTTACAGGGTCGCCTATGGCTACACCTTC.

The rearrangement joins TRBV18 to TRBJ2-7; tentative D call: TRBD2 (7 bases). Germline V gives CDR1 KGHSH, CDR2 LQKENI. The CDR3 extends over 17 amino acids. Deletions cut 3 bases from V and 2 bases from J, with 20 bases between. The CDR3 nucleotides read TGTGCCAGCTCACCGTCCAGGAGGGGGGGCAGGGCCTACGAGCAGTACTTC. As protein: CASSPSRRGGRAYEQYF.

Points on this clone: The junction does not match germline at one end; this may be a read error. The rearrangement uses TRBV7-3 and TRBJ1-4; unclear D gene. CDR1 SGHTA and CDR2 FQGTGA come from the germline V gene. This CDR3 is built from 11 residues. The CDR3 DNA follows: TGTGCCAGCAGCTTGTATAGTCTACTCCGCTTT. This codes for CASSLYSLLRF.

The chain employs TRBV18 and TRBJ1-3, with D possibly being TRBD1 (6 bases). CDR1 and CDR2 from the germline V gene are KGHSH and LQKENI. This CDR3 region has 17 residues. V was cut by 4 bases and J by 0 bases, with 16 bases left in between. CDR3 nucleotide sequence: TGTGCCAGCTCACGGCCAGTGGACAGTTACTCTGGAAACACCATATATTTT. Translated: CASSRPVDSYSGNTIYF.

The chain has TRBV4-1 and TRBJ1-3; the D is unclear. Trimming shortened V by 0 bases and J by 4 bases, and 10 bases separated the two germline ends. The CDR3 covers 15 residues. CDR1 and CDR2 from the germline V gene are MGHRA and YSYEKL. The DNA for the CDR3 is TGCGCCAGCAGCCAAGATCCCGTGTCCGGAAACACCATATATTTT. Protein: CASSQDPVSGNTIYF.

The chain is built from TRBV2 and TRBJ1-1, with a tentative D call TRBD1 (6 bases). Germline CDR1 SNHLY, CDR2 FYNNEI. V was pared by 6 bases and J by 1 base, with 15 bases between. The CDR3 is 15 amino acids. The DNA of the CDR3 is TGTGCCAGCAGGGACCCGACAGGCCCGAACACTGAAGCTTTCTTT. Its protein is CASRDPTGPNTEAFF.

The V call is TRBV5-4, the J call TRBJ1-2; a weak D match, TRBD1 (5 bases). V lost 4 bases, J lost 10 bases, and 20 bases lay in between. Per the germline V gene, CDR1 is SGHNT and CDR2 is YYREEE (reference sequence). The CDR3 has 14 residues. The chain's CDR3 is CASSQGRADSHYTF. The CDR3 nucleotides read TGTGCCAGCAGCCAGGGAAGGGCGGATTCCCACTACACCTTC.

The gene calls are TRBV6-4 and TRBJ1-5, with no clear D. Looked up from germline, CDR1 is MRHNA and CDR2 is SNTAGT. This CDR3 region has 15 residues. The V gene lost 0 bases and the J gene lost 7 bases, with 13 bases spanning the gap. The CDR3, as DNA: TGTGCCAGCAGTGACTCGAGACATAAAATGCAGCCCCAGCATTTT. Amino acids: CASSDSRHKMQPQHF.

V is TRBV12-5 and J is TRBJ1-2, with D maybe TRBD1 (6 bases). V dropped 0 bases and J dropped 1 base, with 15 bases sitting between them. The CDR3 has 17 amino acids. The germline V gene has CDR1 LGHNT and CDR2 FRNRAP. The CDR3 is CASGLVRTETYNYGYTF. For the CDR3, the DNA is TGTGCTAGTGGTTTGGTACGGACAGAGACATATAACTATGGCTACACCTTC.